Each of the 6 T cell receptor beta chains below was sequenced from the same sample in a study of T cell repertoires in cytomegalovirus infection. Their cognate antigens are unknown. TCRdb re-analysed the reads in MiXCR, keeping a single row per CDR3 protein. The data show about half a million distinct CDR3 sequences, approximately 42% seen once. The material was cultured PBMCs, obtained from culture after CMV antigen stimulation. The receptors come from a human donor in good health (CMV status not recorded). Some clones in this sample may be carry-over from other donors' samples.

This clonotype was seen a handful of times. The V gene is TRBV25-1, the J gene TRBJ2-3; 8 nucleotides match TRBD2. The CDR3 runs to 21 residues. V gave up 3 bases and J gave up 0 bases; unmatched junction bases: 20. Germline values: CDR1 MGHDK, CDR2 SYGVNS. Here the CDR3 reads CASSDPKTQDLSGGSTDTQYF. CDR3 nucleotides: TGTGCCAGCAGTGACCCCAAGACGCAGGACTTGAGCGGGGGAAGCACAGATACGCAGTATTTT.

This clonotype turned up a few times. The rearrangement uses TRBV4-1 and TRBJ2-3; D is possibly TRBD1 or TRBD2 (5 bases each). Per germline, CDR1 MGHRA and CDR2 YSYEKL. This CDR3 comprises 15 residues. V gave up 4 bases and J gave up 2 bases, with 13 bases separating them. DNA of the CDR3: TGCGCCAGCAGCCCCGAGGGACGGAACACAGATACGCAGTATTTT. It specifies CASSPEGRNTDTQYF.

The chain joins TRBV4-2 to TRBJ2-7, with TRBD1 identical over 9 bases. The length of the CDR3 is 14 residues. Per germline, CDR1 LGHNA and CDR2 YNFKEQ. V gave up 6 bases and J gave up 7 bases; unmatched junction bases: 10. The CDR3 spells CASSRGGTGLEQYF. The CDR3 nucleotides read TGTGCCAGCAGTCGAGGAGGGACAGGGCTAGAGCAGTACTTC.

This chain links TRBV6-1 with TRBJ2-3, with D possibly matching TRBD1 (6 bases). The germline gives CDR1 MNHNS, CDR2 SASEGT. The CDR3 covers 13 residues. The V end lost 8 bases, the J end lost 2 bases, and 11 bases lay between the germline ends. The CDR3 reads CASRTDPTDTQYF. The CDR3 nucleotides read TGTGCCAGCCGGACAGACCCCACAGATACGCAGTATTTT.

This clonotype appeared a few times. V is TRBV6-4 and J is TRBJ2-1, with D unclear. Germline values: CDR1 MRHNA, CDR2 SNTAGT. With 3 bases removed from V and 8 bases from J, the gap between germline ends came to 11 bases. The CDR3 spans 13 residues. CDR3 residues: CASSEDFADEQFF. CDR3 DNA sequence: TGTGCCAGCAGTGAAGATTTCGCTGATGAGCAGTTCTTC.

This clonotype was counted only a few times. Its ends do not fully match the called genes, so a read error is possible. The CDR3: CASSLDSRNYGYTF. CDR3 DNA: TGTGCCAGCAGCTTGGACAGCCGTAACTATGGCTACACCTTC. This chain uses TRBV5-3 with TRBJ1-2; D might be TRBD1 (6 bases). TRBV5-3 is classed as an ORF, of uncertain function. The length of the CDR3 is 14 residues.